Listed here is a single T cell receptor (beta chain). This clone was found once. Its antigen remains unidentified. No base qualities exist here, and no much larger clone lies one base off it. The same CDR3 is also encoded by other DNA sequences in this sample. The immunoSEQ Assay, a bias-controlled multiplex PCR, was used to amplify TCRbeta CDR3 regions from genomic DNA. As for the authors' bioinformatics: The number of nucleated cells in each sample was estimated from the amplification of reference gene primers within the assay. To quantify the absolute abundance of each unique TCRbeta CDR3 rearrangement, sequence reads were collapsed and filtered. For each sample, productive Simpson clonality was calculated as the square root of Simpson's diversity index over productive rearrangements. TCRdb obtained this table from immuneACCESS and retained in-frame rearrangements with V and J assigned. These tables miss some clones; where compared with another copy, unresolved V genes account for less than half of the shortfall, and the remainder is unexplained. That table furnishes V, J and clone size, whereas the DNA furnished D and trimming. In all, the sample holds almost 200,000 clones, and less than 90% of those were seen once. The biggest ten clones account for 0.65% to 0.95% of the sample.

This sample was included in a study of blood T cell repertoires in COVID-19 (dated by TCRdb to 2020 to 2022). Describing the broader study: Collaborator samples came from the United States, Italy and Spain and covered acute and convalescent phases of COVID-19. Samples were obtained from the ongoing ImmuneRACE study (first 160 participants) and from 1,254 subjects provided by 6 global collaborators. A freely available public database, intended as a resource for researchers studying the immune response to SARS-CoV-2, is where the repertoires were released. The dataset comprised deeply sampled blood TCRbeta repertoires from subjects exposed to, actively infected with, or recovered from COVID-19. Where available, HLA class I and class II types were taken from metadata supplied by the sample provider and were not determined by assay-based typing. The sample metadata nearly always contained a de-identified subject ID, COVID-19 status, age in years and sex. The material from the prospective study consisted of cDNA or gDNA derived from T cells, B-cell-depleted T cells, or PBMCs. Paper-wide results and their limitations: Clinical and demographic metadata were provided uncurated, with the amount varying by source and participant.

The germline V gene yields SQVTM for CDR1 and ANQGSEA for CDR2. The CDR3 runs 11 residues from the cysteine to the phenylalanine. Only CDR3 DNA is held: 33 bases, read in frame from base 1. Trimming accounts for 4 bases at V and 4 bases at J, while the number of junction bases matched to no gene is 0. Whole blood was collected in K2EDTA tubes by collaborating institutions according to the institutions' own protocols. For TCRbeta analysis, collaborators shipped samples as frozen whole blood, isolated PBMCs, or DNA extracted from either of those sample types. Recombination linked TRBV29-1 to TRBJ1-2; 7 of the junction bases match TRBD1. Sequenced input: peripheral blood. This sequence was found in a woman between 65 and 79 years old with acute or convalescent COVID-19. Read as DNA, the sequence is TGCAGCGTTGGGACAGGCTATGGCTACACCTTC. The encoded protein is CSVGTGYGYTF.